These T cell receptor beta chains were read from a single sample in a study of shared clonotypes between healthy human individuals. The data were produced by immunoSEQ multiplex PCR, yet TCRdb's version contains in-frame clones alone and is incomplete. The table includes about 980,000 clones, around three quarters detected once. What was sequenced was memory CD4+ T cells sorted from blood. These receptors were collected from a man between 18 and 35 years old in good health. CDR3s include the opening cysteine and the closing phenylalanine or tryptophan. Each record gives: clone size, J gene, D gene, V gene, CDR3 protein, CDR3 DNA. A D gene is named only where the DNA matches it firmly. Size is stated for part of the rows, as once, few or many counts, or as a class when the clone is expanded.

>-|TRBJ1-5|TRBD1|TRBV2
CASRDGTGGFQPQHF
TGTGCCAGCAGGGACGGGACAGGGGGATTCCAGCCCCAGCATTTT
>-|TRBJ2-6|-|TRBV18
CASSGPIWAAGANVLTF
TGTGCCAGCTCAGGACCGATTTGGGCCGCTGGGGCCAACGTCCTGACTTTC
>-|TRBJ1-6|TRBD1|TRBV18
CASQQGDPNSPLHF
TGTGCCAGCCAACAGGGGGATCCGAATTCACCCCTCCACTTT
>-|TRBJ2-3|-|TRBV10-3
CAISSVAGSTDTQYF
TGTGCCATCAGCAGCGTGGCGGGTAGCACAGATACGCAGTATTTT
>-|TRBJ2-7|-|TRBV10-3
CATSARQAPSGEQYF
TGTGCCACCTCCGCCAGACAGGCCCCCTCAGGCGAGCAGTACTTC
>-|TRBJ2-1|-|TRBV5-1
CASGVEGYNEQFF
TGCGCCAGCGGTGTGGAGGGCTACAATGAGCAGTTCTTC
>-|TRBJ2-5|TRBD1|TRBV7-7
CASSPDRAETQYF
TGTGCTAGCAGCCCCGACAGGGCTGAGACCCAGTACTTC
>-|TRBJ1-6|-|TRBV4-1
CASRPGPNYNSPLHF
TGCGCCAGCAGGCCAGGTCCGAATTATAATTCACCCCTCCACTTT
>once|TRBJ2-3|-|TRBV2
CASSAEGAVDTQYF
TGTGCCAGCAGTGCGGAGGGGGCAGTAGATACGCAGTATTTT
>-|TRBJ2-7|TRBD1|TRBV27
CGPRQGRPGEQYF
TGTGGACCGAGACAGGGCCGACCGGGGGAGCAGTACTTC
>-|TRBJ2-5|-|TRBV5-4
CASSGTGFGQETQYF
TGTGCCAGCAGCGGTACCGGGTTCGGTCAAGAGACCCAGTACTTC
>once|TRBJ1-6|-|TRBV14
CASSLRNPYNSPLHF
TGTGCCAGCAGCCTCCGGAATCCCTATAATTCACCCCTCCACTTT
>-|TRBJ2-3|-|TRBV5-1
CASSLFTEVPSDTQYF
TGCGCCAGCAGCTTATTCACGGAGGTCCCGTCAGATACGCAGTATTTT
>-|TRBJ2-7|TRBD2|TRBV11-2
CASSFGLAASYEQYF
TGTGCCAGCAGCTTCGGACTAGCGGCCTCCTACGAGCAGTACTTC
>-|TRBJ2-5|TRBD2|TRBV9
CASSDRLAGETQYF
TGTGCCAGCAGCGACCGACTAGCGGGAGAGACCCAGTACTTC
>-|TRBJ1-2|-|TRBV27
CASSDGSNYGYTF
TGTGCCAGCAGCGACGGGAGTAACTATGGCTACACCTTC
>-|TRBJ1-2|-|TRBV18
CASSPEQVYGYTF
TGTGCCAGCTCACCAGAACAGGTCTATGGCTACACCTTC
>-|TRBJ1-3|-|TRBV27
CASSRVPTGVSGNTIYF
TGTGCCAGCAGTCGCGTTCCCACAGGCGTCTCTGGAAACACCATATATTTT
>-|TRBJ2-3|TRBD2|TRBV13
CASSSRLAGAPGYTQYF
TGTGCCAGCAGCTCGCGGCTAGCGGGGGCCCCCGGGTATACGCAGTATTTT
>-|TRBJ2-3|-|TRBV5-1
CASSPSSDTQYF
TGCGCCAGCAGCCCCTCTTCAGATACGCAGTATTTT
>-|TRBJ1-2|-|TRBV4-2
CASSLGAGYGYTF
TGTGCCAGCAGCTTGGGCGCCGGCTATGGCTACACCTTC
>-|TRBJ2-3|TRBD2|TRBV5-1
CASSPIVAGGLDTQYF
TGCGCCAGCAGCCCTATCGTAGCGGGGGGTTTAGATACGCAGTATTTT
>few|TRBJ1-5|TRBD1|TRBV5-1
CASSLTGESNQPQHF
TGCGCCAGCAGCTTGACAGGGGAGAGCAATCAGCCCCAGCATTTT
>many|TRBJ1-5|-|TRBV6-1
CASSSGANQPQHF
TGTGCCAGCAGTTCCGGGGCCAATCAGCCCCAGCATTTT
>-|TRBJ1-2|-|TRBV19
CASSTNRQHYSSYGYTF
TGTGCCAGTAGTACCAACCGACAGCACTATAGTTCCTATGGCTACACCTTC
>many|TRBJ2-3|-|TRBV7-3
CASSPGTGNRQYF
TGTGCCAGCAGCCCCGGGACTGGGAATAGGCAGTATTTT
>-|TRBJ2-7|-|TRBV11-2
CASSSRTSEQYF
TGTGCCAGCAGCTCCCGAACCTCCGAGCAGTACTTC
>-|TRBJ2-2|-|TRBV6-1
CASIRDNTGELFF
TGTGCCAGCATCCGGGACAACACCGGGGAGCTGTTTTTT
>-|TRBJ1-2|-|TRBV5-1
CASRTDSLNYGYTF
TGCGCCAGCAGGACAGACAGCTTGAACTATGGCTACACCTTC
>-|TRBJ2-6|-|TRBV7-2
CASSRAINSGANVLTF
TGTGCCAGCAGCCGCGCGATTAACTCTGGGGCCAACGTCCTGACTTTC
>-|TRBJ1-5|-|TRBV2
CASSDAKAPQHF
TGTGCCAGCAGTGATGCGAAGGCGCCCCAGCATTTT
>-|TRBJ2-2|TRBD1|TRBV2
CASRGTGLTGELFF
TGTGCCAGCAGAGGGACAGGCTTGACCGGGGAGCTGTTTTTT
>-|TRBJ1-3|-|TRBV7-9
CASSLVRGQSGNTIYF
TGTGCCAGCAGCTTAGTCCGGGGGCAGTCTGGAAACACCATATATTTT
>-|TRBJ2-7|TRBD2|TRBV7-2
CASSPRASGRIHEQYF
TGTGCCAGCAGCCCGAGGGCGAGCGGGAGGATACACGAGCAGTACTTC
>few|TRBJ1-1|-|TRBV19
CASRAWGENTEAFF
TGTGCCAGTAGGGCCTGGGGGGAAAACACTGAAGCTTTCTTT
>-|TRBJ1-6|TRBD1|TRBV9
CASSSRDSLNSPLHF
TGTGCCAGCAGCTCGCGGGACAGCCTTAATTCACCCCTCCACTTT
>few|TRBJ1-2|TRBD1|TRBV18
CASSPSGQECTF
TGTGCCAGCTCACCATCGGGACAGGAGTGTACCTTC
>-|TRBJ2-3|TRBD2|TRBV9
CASSVTSGRGDTQYF
TGTGCCAGCAGCGTAACTAGCGGTCGAGGAGATACGCAGTATTTT
>-|TRBJ1-4|-|TRBV14
CASSQGVFRGASNEKLFF
TGTGCCAGCAGCCAAGGGGTTTTTCGGGGGGCCAGCAATGAAAAACTGTTTTTT
>-|TRBJ2-3|-|TRBV7-9
CASSPRTHPTDTQYF
TGTGCCAGCAGCCCCCGGACTCATCCCACAGATACGCAGTATTTT
>-|TRBJ2-7|TRBD1|TRBV28
CASSTAGTGGYEQYF
TGTGCCAGCAGTACAGCCGGGACAGGGGGTTACGAGCAGTACTTC
>-|TRBJ2-7|TRBD1|TRBV25-1
CASRQGDYEQYF
TGTGCCAGCAGGCAGGGGGACTACGAGCAGTACTTC
>-|TRBJ1-4|-|TRBV18
CASSLTTAPNEKLFF
TGTGCCAGCTCACTTACGACAGCACCTAATGAAAAACTGTTTTTT
>-|TRBJ2-1|-|TRBV12-5
CASGSGVANEQFF
TGTGCTAGTGGTTCGGGGGTCGCCAATGAGCAGTTCTTC
>-|TRBJ1-6|-|TRBV27
CASRRDTGPLHF
TGTGCCAGCAGGAGGGACACAGGACCCCTCCACTTT
>-|TRBJ1-5|TRBD1|TRBV28
CASSGGTGGRQPQHF
TGTGCCAGCAGTGGTGGGACAGGGGGACGGCAGCCCCAGCATTTT
>-|TRBJ2-1|-|TRBV30
CAWSPPAATKNEQFF
TGTGCCTGGTCACCGCCGGCGGCTACGAAGAATGAGCAGTTCTTC
>-|TRBJ2-7|-|TRBV30
CAWSVLGGYEQYF
TGTGCCTGGAGTGTACTGGGGGGCTACGAGCAGTACTTC
>-|TRBJ1-5|-|TRBV19
CASNAAGGSQPQHF
TGTGCCAGTAATGCAGCCGGGGGGAGTCAGCCCCAGCATTTT
>-|TRBJ1-6|TRBD1|TRBV23-1
CASSQRTGDCSPLHF
TGCGCCAGCAGTCAACGTACAGGGGACTGTTCACCCCTCCACTTT